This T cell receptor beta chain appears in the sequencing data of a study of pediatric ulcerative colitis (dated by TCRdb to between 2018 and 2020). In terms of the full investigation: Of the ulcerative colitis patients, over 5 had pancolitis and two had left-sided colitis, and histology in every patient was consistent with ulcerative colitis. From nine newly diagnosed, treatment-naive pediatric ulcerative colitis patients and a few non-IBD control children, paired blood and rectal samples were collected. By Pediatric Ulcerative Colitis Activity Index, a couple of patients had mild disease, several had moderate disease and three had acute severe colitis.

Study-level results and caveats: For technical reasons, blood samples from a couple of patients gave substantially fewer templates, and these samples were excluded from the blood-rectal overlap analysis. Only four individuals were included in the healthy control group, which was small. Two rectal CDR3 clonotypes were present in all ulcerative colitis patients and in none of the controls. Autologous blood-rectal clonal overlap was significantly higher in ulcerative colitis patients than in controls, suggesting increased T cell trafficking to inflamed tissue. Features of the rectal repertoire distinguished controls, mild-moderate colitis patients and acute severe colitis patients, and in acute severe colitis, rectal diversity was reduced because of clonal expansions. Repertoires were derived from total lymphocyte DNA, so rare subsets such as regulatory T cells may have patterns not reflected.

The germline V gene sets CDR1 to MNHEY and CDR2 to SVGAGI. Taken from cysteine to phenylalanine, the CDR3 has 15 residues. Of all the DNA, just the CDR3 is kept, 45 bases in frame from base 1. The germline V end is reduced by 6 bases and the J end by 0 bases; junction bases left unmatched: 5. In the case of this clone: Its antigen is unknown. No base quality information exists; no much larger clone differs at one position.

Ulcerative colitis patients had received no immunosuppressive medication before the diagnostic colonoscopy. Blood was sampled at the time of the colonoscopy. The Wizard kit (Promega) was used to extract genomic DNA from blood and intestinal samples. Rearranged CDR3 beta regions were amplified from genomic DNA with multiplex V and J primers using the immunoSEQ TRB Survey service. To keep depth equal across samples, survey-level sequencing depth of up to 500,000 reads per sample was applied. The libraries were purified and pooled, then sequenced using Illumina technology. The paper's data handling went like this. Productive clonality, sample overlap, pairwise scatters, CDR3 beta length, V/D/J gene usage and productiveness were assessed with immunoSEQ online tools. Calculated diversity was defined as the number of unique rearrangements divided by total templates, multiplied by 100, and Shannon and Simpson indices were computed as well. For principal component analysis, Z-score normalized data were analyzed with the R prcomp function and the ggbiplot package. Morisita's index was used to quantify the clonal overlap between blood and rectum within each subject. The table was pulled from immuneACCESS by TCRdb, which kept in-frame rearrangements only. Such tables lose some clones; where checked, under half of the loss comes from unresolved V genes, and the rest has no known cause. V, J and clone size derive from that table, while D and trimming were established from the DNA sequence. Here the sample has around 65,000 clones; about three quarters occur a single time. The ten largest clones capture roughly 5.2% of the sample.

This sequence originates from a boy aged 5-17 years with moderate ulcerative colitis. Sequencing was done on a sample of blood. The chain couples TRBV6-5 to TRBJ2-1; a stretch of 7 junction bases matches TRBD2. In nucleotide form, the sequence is TGTGCCAGCAGACCACTAGCGAGCTCCTACAATGAGCAGTTCTTC. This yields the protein CASRPLASSYNEQFF.